The 7 T cell receptor beta chains given below trace back to one sample, sequenced in a study of T cell responses to AZD1222 COVID-19 vaccine. Profiling relied on immunoSEQ multiplex PCR, and the TCRdb table lists in-frame clones only, not all of them. The sample contains 150,000 to 200,000 clones, around 93% of which appear only once. This specimen consisted of peripheral blood, obtained 28 days after the second AZD1222 dose. These receptors came from an adult who received the AZD1222 COVID-19 vaccine.

This chain connects TRBV7-2 to TRBJ1-2; unclear D gene. V lost 1 base to trimming and J lost 2 bases, with 5 bases between them. This CDR3 contains 13 residues. Germline loops: CDR1 SGHTA, CDR2 FQGNSA. The CDR3: CASSLDPNYGYTF. The CDR3 coding sequence is TGTGCCAGCAGCTTAGATCCCAACTATGGCTACACCTTC. Full variable domain (rest looked up from reference TRBV7-2 and TRBJ1-2): GAGVSQSPSNKVTEKGKDVELRCDPISGHTALYWYRQSLGQGLEFLIYFQGNSAPDKSGLPSDRFSAERTGGSVSTLTIQRTQQEDSAVYLCASSLDPNYGYTFGSGTRLTVV.

The V gene is TRBV24-1, the J gene TRBJ2-3; TRBD1 is a possible D gene (5 bases). Germline V CDR1 and CDR2: KGHDR, SFDVKD. The CDR3 contains 13 residues. V was clipped by 4 bases and J by 7 bases, with 11 bases between them. The CDR3 loop reads CATSDSGYNTQYF. The DNA of the CDR3 is TGTGCCACCAGTGACTCAGGGTATAATACGCAGTATTTT.

This chain joins TRBV10-3 and TRBJ1-4; perhaps TRBD1 as D (5 bases). Trimming took 2 bases from V and 7 from J, leaving 14 bases between them. CDR1 and CDR2 from the germline V gene are ENHRY and SYGVKD. The CDR3 extends over 15 amino acids. This chain's CDR3 is CAISELGQGGEKLFF. The CDR3 DNA reads TGTGCCATCAGTGAGCTAGGGCAGGGAGGTGAAAAACTGTTTTTT.

The rearrangement joins TRBV3-1 (or the pseudogene TRBV3-2) to TRBJ1-1; 9 bases fit TRBD1. The junction had 4 bases not matched to a gene; V was cut back by 2 bases and J by 9 bases. This CDR3 contains 13 residues. Germline CDR1 and CDR2: LGHDT and YNNKEL (reference sequence). CDR3 region: CASSQSGQGKAFF. DNA for the CDR3: TGTGCCAGCAGCCAATCTGGACAGGGGAAAGCTTTCTTT.

The rearrangement uses TRBV7-2 and TRBJ1-5, with a weak D call TRBD1 (5 bases). Trimming took off 5 bases at V and 7 bases at J, with 12 bases between the two ends. CDR3 length: 13 residues. The germline gives CDR1 SGHTA, CDR2 FQGNSA. Here the CDR3 DNA reads TGTGCCAGCAGCCGGGACCCGGGGCAGCCCCAGCATTTT. It encodes CASSRDPGQPQHF.

This clone was found a few times. This chain joins TRBV28 and TRBJ1-2; the match to TRBD1 covers 9 bases. Germline V lookup: CDR1 MDHEN, CDR2 SYDVKM. J lost 4 bases, V lost 4 bases, and 4 bases had no gene match. The CDR3 loop spans 14 amino acids. The CDR3 loop reads CASSYGTGPYGYTF. The CDR3, as DNA: TGTGCCAGCAGTTACGGGACAGGGCCCTATGGCTACACCTTC.

In this sample, this clone turned up a few times. This rearrangement joins TRBV9 to TRBJ1-1; D unclear. In germline, CDR1 is SGDLS, CDR2 YYNGEE. The CDR3 extends over 13 amino acids. Trimming shortened V by 3 bases and J by 0 bases, and 6 bases separated the two germline ends. CDR3 DNA: TGTGCCAGCAGCGCTGGCTTGAACACTGAAGCTTTCTTT. Its protein product is CASSAGLNTEAFF. The full variable domain, with the rest looked up from reference TRBV9 and TRBJ1-1, is DSGVTQTPKHLITATGQRVTLRCSPRSGDLSVYWYQQSLDQGLQFLIQYYNGEERAKGNILERFSAQQFPDLHSELNLSSLELGDSALYFCASSAGLNTEAFFGQGTRLTVV.